The 11 T cell receptor beta chains presented below share a single source sample, sequenced in a study of beta chain features in type 1 diabetes. Of the isolated RNA, all was reverse transcribed, and so the sequenced material was expressed TCRB transcripts. Sequencing was performed with immunoSEQ multiplex PCR; in TCRdb, only in-frame clones are kept and a portion is missing. The table lists hundreds of thousands of clones, about a sixth of them singletons. Sequenced sample: naive CD4+ T cells from blood. The receptors shown here come from a man aged 18 to 29 in good health.

The V gene is TRBV5-6, the J gene TRBJ2-1, with a possible D match to TRBD2 (5 bases). The germline gives CDR1 SGHDT, CDR2 YYEEEE. V dropped 3 bases and J dropped 1 base, with 17 bases sitting between them. The CDR3 sequence is 17 residues long. The CDR3 DNA reads as TGTGCCAGCAGCTCCGGCGGGCGGCAAAAGTCCTACAATGAGCAGTTCTTC. Translated: CASSSGGRQKSYNEQFF. Together with reference TRBV5-6 and TRBJ2-1, the CDR3 gives the full variable domain: DAGVTQSPTHLIKTRGQQVTLRCSPKSGHDTVSWYQQALGQGPQFIFQYYEEEERQRGNFPDRFSGHQFPNYSSELNVNALLLGDSALYLCASSSGGRQKSYNEQFFGPGTRLTVL.

This clone was detected only once. This chain links TRBV5-1 with TRBJ2-2, with 8 bases identical to TRBD1. Germline lookup yields CDR1 SGHRS and CDR2 YFSETQ. V trimming: 3 bases; J trimming: 0 bases; junction bases outside the gene matches: 13. This CDR3 spans 19 amino acids. CDR3 bases: TGCGCCAGCAGCTCGCCTTATTACAGGGGGAGCGCGAACACCGGGGAGCTGTTTTTT. Amino acid sequence: CASSSPYYRGSANTGELFF.

This clone was seen a few times. The V and J genes are TRBV27 and TRBJ2-7; D possibly matches TRBD1 or TRBD2 (5 bases each). The CDR3 is 13 residues long. CDR1 and CDR2 from the germline V gene are MNHEY and SMNVEV (reference sequence). The V end lost 6 bases, the J end lost 7 bases, and 16 bases lay between the germline ends. The CDR3 loop reads CASRVWGSGEQYF. Written as DNA, the CDR3 is TGTGCCAGCAGAGTTTGGGGGTCGGGGGAGCAGTACTTC.

This clone showed up just a few times. This sequence joins TRBV18 and TRBJ2-5; no definite D call. The V gene lost 5 bases and the J gene lost 2 bases, with 6 bases spanning the gap. The CDR3 spans 12 residues. CDR1 KGHSH and CDR2 LQKENI come from the germline V gene. CDR3 nucleotides: TGTGCCAGCTCATTCAGACAAGAGACCCAGTACTTC. Amino acid sequence: CASSFRQETQYF.

This clone came up a few times. V is TRBV28 and J is TRBJ2-7, with TRBD2 matching over 7 bases. The CDR3 is 12 residues long. Germline V gene sequence: CDR1 MDHEN, CDR2 SYDVKM. CDR3 nucleotides: TGTGCGGGCGGGACTAACTCCTACGAGCAGTACTTC. Translation: CAGGTNSYEQYF.

This clone was seen more than once but under ten times. The sample holds other DNA sequences that translate to the same CDR3. This chain links TRBV5-1 with TRBJ1-2; D not certain. Looked up from germline, CDR1 is SGHRS and CDR2 is YFSETQ. CDR3 size: 14 residues. The V gene lost 0 bases and the J gene lost 4 bases, with 10 bases spanning the gap. CDR3 bases: TGCGCCAGCAGCTTGGAGGCAGGCGGCTATGGCTACACCTTC. Protein product: CASSLEAGGYGYTF.

This clone was detected only a few times. The gene calls are TRBV9 and TRBJ2-7, with 8 nucleotides matching TRBD1. CDR3 size: 13 residues. Germline values: CDR1 SGDLS, CDR2 YYNGEE. Trimming removed 5 bases from V and 7 bases from J; junction bases left unmatched: 8. For the CDR3, the DNA is TGTGCCAGCAGTTCCCGGACAGGGCTGGAGCAGTACTTC. Its translation is CASSSRTGLEQYF.

This clone came up a few times. V gene TRBV7-9 combines with J gene TRBJ1-6; 7 bases line up with TRBD1. Per germline, CDR1 SEHNR and CDR2 FQNEAQ (reference sequence). This CDR3 region has 15 residues. Trimming took 5 bases from V and 4 from J; bases not matched to a gene: 5. This CDR3 reads CASSPGTEYNSPLHF. CDR3 DNA sequence: TGTGCCAGCAGCCCCGGGACAGAGTATAATTCACCCCTCCACTTT.

The chain carries TRBV7-2 and TRBJ2-1; TRBD1 is a possible D gene (6 bases). The length of the CDR3 is 13 residues. Germline CDR1 reads SGHTA; CDR2 reads FQGNSA. V dropped 5 bases and J dropped 8 bases, with 13 bases sitting between them. CDR3 sequence (DNA): TGTGCCAGCAGCATACAGGGTTCGGATGAGCAGTTCTTC. This encodes CASSIQGSDEQFF.

Note on this clone: Within the sample, other DNA sequences also encode this same CDR3. The chain uses TRBV29-1 and TRBJ1-2, with 7 bases matching TRBD1. Germline V CDR1 and CDR2: SQVTM, ANQGSEA. This CDR3 is 13 amino acids long. V lost 0 bases to trimming and J lost 5 bases; unmatched junction nucleotides: 3. CDR3 amino acids: CSVEEGQLYGYTF. The DNA of the CDR3 is TGCAGCGTTGAAGAGGGACAGCTGTATGGCTACACCTTC.

This clone was found once. The chain joins TRBV7-2 to TRBJ1-2; 8 bases agree with TRBD1. With V trimmed by 0 bases and J by 3 bases, 3 bases remained unmatched. The CDR3 runs to 15 residues. Germline V lookup: CDR1 SGHTA, CDR2 FQGNSA. The CDR3 sequence: CASSLARGPHYGYTF. As DNA, the CDR3 is TGTGCCAGCAGCTTAGCCAGGGGGCCTCACTATGGCTACACCTTC.